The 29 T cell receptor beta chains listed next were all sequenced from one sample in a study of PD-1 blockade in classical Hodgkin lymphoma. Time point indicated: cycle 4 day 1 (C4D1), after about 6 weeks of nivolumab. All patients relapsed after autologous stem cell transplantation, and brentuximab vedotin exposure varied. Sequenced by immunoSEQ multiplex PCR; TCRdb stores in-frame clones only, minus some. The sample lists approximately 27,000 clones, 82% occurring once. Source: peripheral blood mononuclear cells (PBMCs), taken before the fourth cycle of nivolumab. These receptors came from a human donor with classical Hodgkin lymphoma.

The CDR3 here is CASSGLTRDSGNTIYF. CDR3 nucleotides: TGTGCCAGCAGCGGCTTAACCAGGGACTCTGGAAACACCATATATTTT. This sequence joins TRBV6-6 and TRBJ1-3, with D maybe TRBD1 (5 bases). The CDR3 extends over 16 amino acids. V dropped 6 bases and J dropped 0 bases, with 15 bases sitting between them. Germline-derived CDR1 and CDR2 are MNHNY and SVGAGI (reference sequence).

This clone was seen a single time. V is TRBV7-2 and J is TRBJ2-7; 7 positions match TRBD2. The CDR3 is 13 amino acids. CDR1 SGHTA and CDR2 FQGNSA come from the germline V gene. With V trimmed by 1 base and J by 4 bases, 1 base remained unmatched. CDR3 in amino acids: CASSLGGGYEQYF. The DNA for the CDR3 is TGTGCCAGCAGCTTAGGCGGGGGATACGAGCAGTACTTC. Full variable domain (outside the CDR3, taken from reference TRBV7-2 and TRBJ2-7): GAGVSQSPSNKVTEKGKDVELRCDPISGHTALYWYRQSLGQGLEFLIYFQGNSAPDKSGLPSDRFSAERTGGSVSTLTIQRTQQEDSAVYLCASSLGGGYEQYFGPGTRLTVT.

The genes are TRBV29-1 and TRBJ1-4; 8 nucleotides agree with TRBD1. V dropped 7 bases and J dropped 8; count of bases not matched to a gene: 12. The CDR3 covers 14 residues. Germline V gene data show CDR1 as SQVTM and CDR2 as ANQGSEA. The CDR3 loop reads CSASGGQVGEKLFF. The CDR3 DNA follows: TGCAGCGCGAGTGGGGGACAGGTCGGAGAAAAACTGTTTTTT.

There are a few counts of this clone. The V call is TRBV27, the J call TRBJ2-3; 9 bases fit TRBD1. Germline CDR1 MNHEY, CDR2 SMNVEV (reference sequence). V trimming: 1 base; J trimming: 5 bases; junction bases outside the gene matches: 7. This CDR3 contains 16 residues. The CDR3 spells CASSLLPGQGQDTQYF. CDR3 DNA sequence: TGTGCCAGCAGTTTATTACCGGGACAGGGTCAAGATACGCAGTATTTT.

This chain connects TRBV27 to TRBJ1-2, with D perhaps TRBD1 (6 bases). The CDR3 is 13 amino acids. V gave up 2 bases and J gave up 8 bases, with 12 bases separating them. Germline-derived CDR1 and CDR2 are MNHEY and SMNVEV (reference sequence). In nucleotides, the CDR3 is TGTGCCAGCAGTTTAGTGGGGGCGGGCGGCTACACCTTC. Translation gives CASSLVGAGGYTF.

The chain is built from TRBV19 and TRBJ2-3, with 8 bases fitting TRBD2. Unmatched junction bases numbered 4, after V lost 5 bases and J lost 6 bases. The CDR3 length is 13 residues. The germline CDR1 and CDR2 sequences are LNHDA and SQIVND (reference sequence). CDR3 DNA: TGTGCCAGTAGTCGGGGGGGGCCGGATACGCAGTATTTT. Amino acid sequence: CASSRGGPDTQYF.

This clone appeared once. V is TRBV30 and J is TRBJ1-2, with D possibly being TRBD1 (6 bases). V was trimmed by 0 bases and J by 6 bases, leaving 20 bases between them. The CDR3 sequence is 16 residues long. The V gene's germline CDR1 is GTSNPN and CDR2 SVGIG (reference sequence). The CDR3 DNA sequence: TGTGCCTGGAGTGTACAGGGAACCCTAGGTTTGAATGGCTACACCTTC. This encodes CAWSVQGTLGLNGYTF.

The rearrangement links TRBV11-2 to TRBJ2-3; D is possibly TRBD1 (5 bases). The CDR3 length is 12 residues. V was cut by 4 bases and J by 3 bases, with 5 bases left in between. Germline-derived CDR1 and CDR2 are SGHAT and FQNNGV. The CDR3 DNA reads TGTGCCAGCAGCTCAGGGACAGATACGCAGTATTTT. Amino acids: CASSSGTDTQYF. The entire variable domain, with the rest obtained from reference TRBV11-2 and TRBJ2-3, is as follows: EAGVAQSPRYKIIEKRQSVAFWCNPISGHATLYWYQQILGQGPKLLIQFQNNGVVDDSQLPKDRFSAERLKGVDSTLKIQPAKLEDSAVYLCASSSGTDTQYFGPGTRLTVL.

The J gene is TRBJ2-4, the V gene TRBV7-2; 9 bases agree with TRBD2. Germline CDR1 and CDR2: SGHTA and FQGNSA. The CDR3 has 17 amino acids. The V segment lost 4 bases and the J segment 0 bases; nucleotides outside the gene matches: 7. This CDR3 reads CASSSFPGLAAKNIQYF. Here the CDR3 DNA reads TGTGCCAGCAGCTCATTTCCGGGACTAGCAGCCAAAAACATTCAGTACTTC.

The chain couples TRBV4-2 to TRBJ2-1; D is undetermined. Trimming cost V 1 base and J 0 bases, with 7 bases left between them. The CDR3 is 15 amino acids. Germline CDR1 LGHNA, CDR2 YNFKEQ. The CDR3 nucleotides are TGTGCCAGCAGCCAAGGCTCGAGCTCCTACAATGAGCAGTTCTTC. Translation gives CASSQGSSSYNEQFF.

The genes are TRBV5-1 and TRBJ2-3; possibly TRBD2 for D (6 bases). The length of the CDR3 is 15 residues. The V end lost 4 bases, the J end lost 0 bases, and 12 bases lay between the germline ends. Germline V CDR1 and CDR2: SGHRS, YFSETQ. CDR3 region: CASSRGGTSTDTQYF. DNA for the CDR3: TGCGCCAGCAGCCGGGGCGGGACCAGCACAGATACGCAGTATTTT.

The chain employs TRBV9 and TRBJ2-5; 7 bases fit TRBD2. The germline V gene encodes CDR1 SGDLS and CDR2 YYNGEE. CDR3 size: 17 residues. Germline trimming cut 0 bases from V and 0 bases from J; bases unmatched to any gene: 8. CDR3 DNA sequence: TGTGCCAGCAGCGTAGCAACTAGCGAGCCGTACCAAGAGACCCAGTACTTC. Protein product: CASSVATSEPYQETQYF.

DNA for the CDR3: TGTGCCAGCAGCGAATACCGGGTCTACACTGAAGCTTTCTTT. The encoded protein is CASSEYRVYTEAFF. The V call is TRBV28, the J call TRBJ1-1; D call uncertain. The CDR3 runs 14 residues. The germline V and J ends were trimmed by 6 bases and 3 bases, with 14 bases remaining between them. The germline V gene encodes CDR1 MDHEN and CDR2 SYDVKM.

This chain's CDR3 is CASSALGRGVSETQYF. The CDR3 bases are TGTGCCAGCAGTGCGCTAGGGCGGGGGGTTTCGGAGACCCAGTACTTC. This chain links TRBV6-1 with TRBJ2-5; 8 bases agree with TRBD2. Looked up from germline, CDR1 is MNHNS and CDR2 is SASEGT. V lost 4 bases and J lost 5; bases outside the gene matches: 12. The CDR3 contains 16 residues.

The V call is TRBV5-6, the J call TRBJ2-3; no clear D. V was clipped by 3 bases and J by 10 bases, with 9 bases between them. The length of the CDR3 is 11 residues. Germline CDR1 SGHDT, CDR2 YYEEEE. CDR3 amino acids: CASSSEVAQYF. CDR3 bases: TGTGCCAGCAGCTCCGAAGTCGCGCAGTATTTT.

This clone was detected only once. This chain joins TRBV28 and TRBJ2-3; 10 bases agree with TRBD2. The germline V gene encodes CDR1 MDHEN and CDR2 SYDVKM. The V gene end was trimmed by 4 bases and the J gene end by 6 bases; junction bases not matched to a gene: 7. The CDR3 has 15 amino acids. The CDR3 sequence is CASSSTGTSVDTQYF. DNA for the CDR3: TGTGCCAGCAGTTCGACAGGGACTAGCGTGGATACGCAGTATTTT.

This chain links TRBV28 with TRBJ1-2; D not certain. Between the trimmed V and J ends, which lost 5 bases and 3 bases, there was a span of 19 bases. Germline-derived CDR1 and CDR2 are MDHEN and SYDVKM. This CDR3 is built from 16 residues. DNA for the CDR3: TGTGCCAGCAGTCCGTGGGGTTTCAGACAAGACTATGGCTACACCTTC. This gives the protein CASSPWGFRQDYGYTF.

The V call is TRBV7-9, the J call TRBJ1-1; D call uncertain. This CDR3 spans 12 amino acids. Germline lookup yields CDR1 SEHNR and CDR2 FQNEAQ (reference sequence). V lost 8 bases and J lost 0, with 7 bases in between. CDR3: CASGSMNTEAFF. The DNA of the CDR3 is TGTGCCAGCGGATCAATGAACACTGAAGCTTTCTTT.

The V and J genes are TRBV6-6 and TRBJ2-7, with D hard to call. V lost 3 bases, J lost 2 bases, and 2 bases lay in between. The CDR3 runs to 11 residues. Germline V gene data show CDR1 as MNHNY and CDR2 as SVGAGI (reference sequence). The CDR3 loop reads CASSYAYEQYF. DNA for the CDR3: TGTGCCAGCAGTTATGCCTACGAGCAGTACTTC.

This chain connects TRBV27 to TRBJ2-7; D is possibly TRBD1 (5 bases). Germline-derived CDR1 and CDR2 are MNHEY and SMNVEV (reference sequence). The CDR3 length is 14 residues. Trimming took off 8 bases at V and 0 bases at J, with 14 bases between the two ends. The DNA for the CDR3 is TGTGCCAGCGCCAGGGCGCCCAGCTCCTACGAGCAGTACTTC. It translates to CASARAPSSYEQYF.

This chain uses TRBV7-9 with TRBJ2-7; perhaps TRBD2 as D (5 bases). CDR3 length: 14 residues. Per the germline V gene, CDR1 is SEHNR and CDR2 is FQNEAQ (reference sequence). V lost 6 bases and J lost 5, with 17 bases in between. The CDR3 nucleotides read TGTGCCAGCAGTTCGTGGTCGGGGTTCGACGAGCAGTACTTC. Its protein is CASSSWSGFDEQYF.

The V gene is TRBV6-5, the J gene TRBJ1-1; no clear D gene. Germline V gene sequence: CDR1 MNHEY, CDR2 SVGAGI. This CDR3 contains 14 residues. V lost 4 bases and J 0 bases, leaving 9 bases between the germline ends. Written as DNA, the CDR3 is TGTGCCAGCAGTTCCGACGCTCTGAACACTGAAGCTTTCTTT. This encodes CASSSDALNTEAFF.

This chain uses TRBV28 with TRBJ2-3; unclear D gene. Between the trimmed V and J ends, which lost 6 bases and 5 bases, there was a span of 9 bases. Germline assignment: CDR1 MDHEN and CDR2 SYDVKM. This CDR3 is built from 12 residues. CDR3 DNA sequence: TGTGCCAGCAGCCCCGAGCTAGATACGCAGTATTTT. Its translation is CASSPELDTQYF.

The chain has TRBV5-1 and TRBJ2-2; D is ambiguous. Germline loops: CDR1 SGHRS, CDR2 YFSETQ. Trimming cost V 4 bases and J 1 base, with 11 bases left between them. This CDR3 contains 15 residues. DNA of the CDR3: TGCGCCAGCAGCATTGCGGTGGGGAACACCGGGGAGCTGTTTTTT. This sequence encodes CASSIAVGNTGELFF.

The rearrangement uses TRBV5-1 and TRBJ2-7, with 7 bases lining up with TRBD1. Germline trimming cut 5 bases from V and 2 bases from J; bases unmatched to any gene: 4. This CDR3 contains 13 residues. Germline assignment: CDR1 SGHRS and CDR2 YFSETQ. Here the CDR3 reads CASSPGGPYEQYF. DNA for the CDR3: TGCGCCAGCAGTCCAGGGGGACCCTACGAGCAGTACTTC.

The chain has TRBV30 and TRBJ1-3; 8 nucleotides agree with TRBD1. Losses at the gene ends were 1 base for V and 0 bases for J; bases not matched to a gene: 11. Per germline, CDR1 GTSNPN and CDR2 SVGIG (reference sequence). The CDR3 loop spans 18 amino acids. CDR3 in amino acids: CAWSGGVGQASSGNTIYF. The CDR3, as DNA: TGTGCCTGGAGTGGGGGAGTGGGACAGGCCAGCTCTGGAAACACCATATATTTT. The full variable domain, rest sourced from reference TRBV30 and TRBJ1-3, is SQTIHQWPATLVQPVGSPLSLECTVEGTSNPNLYWYRQAAGRGLQLLFYSVGIGQISSEVPQNLSASRPQDRQFILSSKKLLLSDSGFYLCAWSGGVGQASSGNTIYFGEGSWLTVV.

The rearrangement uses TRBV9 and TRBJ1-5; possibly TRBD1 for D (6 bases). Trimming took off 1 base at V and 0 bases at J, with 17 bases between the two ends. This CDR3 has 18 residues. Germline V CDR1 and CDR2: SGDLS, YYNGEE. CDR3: CASSVNFFQGCSNQPQHF. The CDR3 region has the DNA TGTGCCAGCAGCGTAAACTTTTTCCAGGGGTGTAGCAATCAGCCCCAGCATTTT. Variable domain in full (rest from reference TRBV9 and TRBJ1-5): DSGVTQTPKHLITATGQRVTLRCSPRSGDLSVYWYQQSLDQGLQFLIQYYNGEERAKGNILERFSAQQFPDLHSELNLSSLELGDSALYFCASSVNFFQGCSNQPQHFGDGTRLSIL.

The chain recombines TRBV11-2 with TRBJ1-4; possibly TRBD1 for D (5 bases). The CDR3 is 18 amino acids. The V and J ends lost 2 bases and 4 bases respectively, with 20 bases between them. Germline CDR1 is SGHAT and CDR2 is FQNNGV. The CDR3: CASSLKGQAGALNEKLFF. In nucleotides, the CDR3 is TGTGCCAGCAGCTTAAAGGGGCAGGCAGGAGCCCTTAATGAAAAACTGTTTTTT.

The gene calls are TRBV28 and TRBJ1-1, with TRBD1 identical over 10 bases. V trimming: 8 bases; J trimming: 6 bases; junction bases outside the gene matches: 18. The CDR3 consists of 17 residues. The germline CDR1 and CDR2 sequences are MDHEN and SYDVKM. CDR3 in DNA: TGTGCCAGCGGTCCTTTTGGGGGACAGGGGTTGTTTCCTGAAGCTTTCTTT. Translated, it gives CASGPFGGQGLFPEAFF.